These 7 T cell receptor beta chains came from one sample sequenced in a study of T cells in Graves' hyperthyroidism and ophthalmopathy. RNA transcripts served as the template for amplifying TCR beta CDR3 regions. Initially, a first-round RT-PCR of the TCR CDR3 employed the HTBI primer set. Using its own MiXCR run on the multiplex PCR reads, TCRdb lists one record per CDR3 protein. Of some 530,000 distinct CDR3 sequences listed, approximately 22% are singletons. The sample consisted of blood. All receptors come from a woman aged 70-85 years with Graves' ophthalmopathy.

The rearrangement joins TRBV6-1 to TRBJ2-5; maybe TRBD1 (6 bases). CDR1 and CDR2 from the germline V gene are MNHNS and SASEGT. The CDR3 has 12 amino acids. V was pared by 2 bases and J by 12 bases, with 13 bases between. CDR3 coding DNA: TGTGCCAGCAGTGAATCGGTTCGGACAGAGTACTTC. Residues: CASSESVRTEYF.

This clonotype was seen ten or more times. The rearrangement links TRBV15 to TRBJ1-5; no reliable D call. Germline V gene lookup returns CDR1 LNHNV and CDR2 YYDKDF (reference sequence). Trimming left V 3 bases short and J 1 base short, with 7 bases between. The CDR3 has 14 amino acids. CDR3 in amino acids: CATSRSESNQPQHF. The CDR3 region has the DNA TGTGCCACCAGCAGGTCCGAAAGCAATCAGCCCCAGCATTTT. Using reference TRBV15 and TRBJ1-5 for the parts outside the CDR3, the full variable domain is DAMVIQNPRYQVTQFGKPVTLSCSQTLNHNVMYWYQQKSSQAPKLLFHYYDKDFNNEADTPDNFQSRRPNTSFCFLDIRSPGLGDTAMYLCATSRSESNQPQHFGDGTRLSIL.

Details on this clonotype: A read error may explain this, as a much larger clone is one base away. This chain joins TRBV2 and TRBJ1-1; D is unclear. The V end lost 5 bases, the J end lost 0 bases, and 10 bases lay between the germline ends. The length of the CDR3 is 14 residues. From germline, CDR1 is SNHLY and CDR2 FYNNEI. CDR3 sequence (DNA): TGTGCCAGCAGTTACGGCAGCCTGAACACTGAAGCTTTCTTT. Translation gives CASSYGSLNTEAFF.

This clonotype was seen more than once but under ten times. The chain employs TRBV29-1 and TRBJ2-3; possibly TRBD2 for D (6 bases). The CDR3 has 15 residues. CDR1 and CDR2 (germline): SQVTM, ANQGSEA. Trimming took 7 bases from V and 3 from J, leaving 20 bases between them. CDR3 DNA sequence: TGCAGCGGCAGCGTTGGGGGGACCTCGACAGATACGCAGTATTTT. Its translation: CSGSVGGTSTDTQYF.

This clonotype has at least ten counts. The CDR3 is CSVEAGIGQPQHF. The CDR3, as DNA: TGCAGCGTTGAAGCAGGGATCGGGCAGCCCCAGCATTTT. The chain recombines TRBV29-1 with TRBJ1-5; tentative D call: TRBD1 (5 bases). The CDR3 spans 13 residues. V shed 1 base and J shed 7 bases, with 11 bases lying between them. Germline V CDR1 and CDR2: SQVTM, ANQGSEA.

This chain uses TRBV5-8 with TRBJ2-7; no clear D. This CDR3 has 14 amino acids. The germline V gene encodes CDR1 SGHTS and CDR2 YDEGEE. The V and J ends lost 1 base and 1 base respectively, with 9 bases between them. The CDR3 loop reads CASSLKTRSYEQYF. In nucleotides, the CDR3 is TGTGCCAGCAGCTTGAAAACCAGGTCCTACGAGCAGTACTTC.

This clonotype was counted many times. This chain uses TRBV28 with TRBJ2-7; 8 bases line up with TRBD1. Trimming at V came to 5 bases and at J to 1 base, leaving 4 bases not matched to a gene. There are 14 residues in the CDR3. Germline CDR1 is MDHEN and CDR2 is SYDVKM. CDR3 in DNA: TGTGCCAGCAGTGACAGGGGAAGATCCTACGAGCAGTACTTC. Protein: CASSDRGRSYEQYF. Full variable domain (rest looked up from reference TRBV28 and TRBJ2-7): DVKVTQSSRYLVKRTGEKVFLECVQDMDHENMFWYRQDPGLGLRLIYFSYDVKMKEKGDIPEGYSVSREKKERFSLILESASTNQTSMYLCASSDRGRSYEQYFGPGTRLTVT.